What follows describes a single TCR beta chain. Antigen specificity is unknown. The sample is drawn from a study of T cells in Graves' hyperthyroidism and ophthalmopathy. General observations from the study: Most expanded thyroid clonotypes above 0.001 recurred in blood. Ophthalmopathy was distinguished from stable hyperthyroidism by 13 V-J signatures. Before onset, by a median of about six months, the model predicted ophthalmopathy.

J lost 2 bases, V lost 6 bases, and 4 bases had no gene match. Per germline, CDR1 KGHDR and CDR2 SFDVKD. This CDR3 is built from 14 residues. Amplified regions were TCR beta CDR3 sequences from RNA transcripts. First-round RT-PCR targeting the TCR CDR3 was performed with the HTBI primer set. TCRdb fed the multiplex PCR reads into MiXCR, producing one record per CDR3 protein. The table includes about 540,000 distinct CDR3 sequences, about 43% detected once. This TCR was recovered from a woman younger than 30 with Graves' hyperthyroidism. The sequenced material came from peripheral blood or thyroid tissue (not recorded which). The J gene is TRBJ2-3, the V gene TRBV24-1; TRBD1 agrees at 7 bases. The CDR3 DNA reads TGTGCCACCAGTCAGACAGGGCCCACAGATACGCAGTATTTT. It yields the protein CATSQTGPTDTQYF.